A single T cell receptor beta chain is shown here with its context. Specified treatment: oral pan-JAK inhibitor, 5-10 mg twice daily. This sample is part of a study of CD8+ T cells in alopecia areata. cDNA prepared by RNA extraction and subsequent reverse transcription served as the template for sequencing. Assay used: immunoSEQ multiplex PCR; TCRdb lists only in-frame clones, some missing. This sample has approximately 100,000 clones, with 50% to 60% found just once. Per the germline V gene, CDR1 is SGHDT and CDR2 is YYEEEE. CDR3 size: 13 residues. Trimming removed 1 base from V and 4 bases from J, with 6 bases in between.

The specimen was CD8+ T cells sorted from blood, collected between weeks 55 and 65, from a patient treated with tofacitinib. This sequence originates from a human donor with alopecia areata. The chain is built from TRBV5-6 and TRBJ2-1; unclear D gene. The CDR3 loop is CASSLIGYNEQFF. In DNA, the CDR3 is TGTGCCAGCAGCTTGATAGGATACAATGAGCAGTTCTTC.